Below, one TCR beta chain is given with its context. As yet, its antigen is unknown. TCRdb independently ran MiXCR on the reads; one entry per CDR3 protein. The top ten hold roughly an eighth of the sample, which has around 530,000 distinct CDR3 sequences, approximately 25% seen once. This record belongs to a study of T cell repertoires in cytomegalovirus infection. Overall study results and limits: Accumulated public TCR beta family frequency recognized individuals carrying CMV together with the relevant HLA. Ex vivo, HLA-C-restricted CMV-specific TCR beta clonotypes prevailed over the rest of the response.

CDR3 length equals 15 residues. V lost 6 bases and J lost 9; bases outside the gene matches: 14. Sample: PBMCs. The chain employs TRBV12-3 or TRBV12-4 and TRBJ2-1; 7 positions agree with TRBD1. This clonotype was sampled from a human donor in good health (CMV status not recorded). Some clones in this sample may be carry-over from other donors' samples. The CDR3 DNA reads TGTGCCAGCAGCCCGGGACAGAGGATAGAGAGTGAGCAGTTCTTC. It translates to CASSPGQRIESEQFF.